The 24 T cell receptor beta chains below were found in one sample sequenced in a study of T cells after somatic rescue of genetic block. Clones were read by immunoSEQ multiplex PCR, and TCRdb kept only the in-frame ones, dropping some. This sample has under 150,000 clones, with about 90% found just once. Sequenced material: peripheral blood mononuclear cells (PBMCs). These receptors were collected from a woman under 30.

The DNA for the CDR3 is TGTGCCAGCAGGCACACGGGGGGGGCAGCCGGGGAGCTGTTTTTT. This codes for CASRHTGGAAGELFF. The rearrangement joins TRBV6-5 to TRBJ2-2; 8 nucleotides match TRBD2. The CDR3 length is 15 residues. Germline V gene lookup returns CDR1 MNHEY and CDR2 SVGAGI. The trim removed 6 bases at V and 6 bases at J, leaving 9 bases unmatched.

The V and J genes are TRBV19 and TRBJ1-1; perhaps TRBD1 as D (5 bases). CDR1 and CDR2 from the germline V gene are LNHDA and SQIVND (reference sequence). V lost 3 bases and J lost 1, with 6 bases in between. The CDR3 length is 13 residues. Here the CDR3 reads CASSMTENTEAFF. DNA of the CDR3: TGTGCCAGTAGTATGACAGAGAACACTGAAGCTTTCTTT.

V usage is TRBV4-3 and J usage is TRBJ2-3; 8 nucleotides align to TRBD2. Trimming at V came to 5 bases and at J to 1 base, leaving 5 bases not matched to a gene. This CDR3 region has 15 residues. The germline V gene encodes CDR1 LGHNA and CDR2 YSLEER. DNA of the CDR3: TGCGCCAGCAGCTCGGCGGGGGGCGGCACAGATACGCAGTATTTT. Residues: CASSSAGGGTDTQYF.

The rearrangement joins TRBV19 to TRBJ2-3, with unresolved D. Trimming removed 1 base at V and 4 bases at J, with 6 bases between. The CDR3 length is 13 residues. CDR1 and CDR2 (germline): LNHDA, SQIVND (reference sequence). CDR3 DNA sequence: TGTGCCAGTAGTATAGGTACCCCAGATACGCAGTATTTT. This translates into CASSIGTPDTQYF.

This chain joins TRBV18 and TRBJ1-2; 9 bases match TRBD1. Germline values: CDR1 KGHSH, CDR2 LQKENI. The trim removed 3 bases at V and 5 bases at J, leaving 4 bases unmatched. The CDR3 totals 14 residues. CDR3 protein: CASSPRQGVYGYTF. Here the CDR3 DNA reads TGTGCCAGCTCACCTAGACAGGGGGTATATGGCTACACCTTC.

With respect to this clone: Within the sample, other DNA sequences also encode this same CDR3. The DNA for the CDR3 is TGTGCCAGCAGCGTAGGGGGAGGGGACTATGGCTACACCTTC. It encodes CASSVGGGDYGYTF. The gene calls are TRBV9 and TRBJ1-2; possibly TRBD1 for D (5 bases). Trimming removed 0 bases at V and 3 bases at J, with 9 bases between. The CDR3 is 14 residues long. Germline CDR1 reads SGDLS; CDR2 reads YYNGEE.

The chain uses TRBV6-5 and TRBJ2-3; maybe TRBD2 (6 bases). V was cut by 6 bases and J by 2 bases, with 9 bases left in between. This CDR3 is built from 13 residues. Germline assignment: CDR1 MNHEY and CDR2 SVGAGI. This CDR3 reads CASRDYLTDTQYF. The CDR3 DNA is TGTGCCAGCAGGGACTATCTCACAGATACGCAGTATTTT.

The CDR3 protein is CASSRNRVTEAFF. Here the CDR3 DNA reads TGCGCCAGCAGCCGGAACAGGGTCACTGAAGCTTTCTTT. V usage is TRBV5-1 and J usage is TRBJ1-1, with D perhaps TRBD1 (6 bases). The CDR3 totals 13 residues. V lost 4 bases to trimming and J lost 4 bases, with 11 bases between them. The germline gives CDR1 SGHRS, CDR2 YFSETQ.

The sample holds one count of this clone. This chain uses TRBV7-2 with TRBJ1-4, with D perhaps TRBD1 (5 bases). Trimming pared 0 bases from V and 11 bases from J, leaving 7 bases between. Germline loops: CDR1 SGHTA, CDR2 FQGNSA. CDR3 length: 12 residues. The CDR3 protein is CASSLAEGKLFF. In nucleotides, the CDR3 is TGTGCCAGCAGCTTAGCGGAGGGGAAACTGTTTTTT.

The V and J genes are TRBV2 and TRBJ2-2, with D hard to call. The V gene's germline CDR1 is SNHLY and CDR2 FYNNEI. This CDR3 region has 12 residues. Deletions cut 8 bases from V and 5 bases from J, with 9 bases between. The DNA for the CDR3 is TGTGCCAGCGGAATTCGTACCGGGGAGCTGTTTTTT. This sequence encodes CASGIRTGELFF. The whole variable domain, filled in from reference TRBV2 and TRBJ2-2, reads EPEVTQTPSHQVTQMGQEVILRCVPISNHLYFYWYRQILGQKVEFLVSFYNNEISEKSEIFDDQFSVERPDGSNFTLKIRSTKLEDSAMYFCASGIRTGELFFGEGSRLTVL.

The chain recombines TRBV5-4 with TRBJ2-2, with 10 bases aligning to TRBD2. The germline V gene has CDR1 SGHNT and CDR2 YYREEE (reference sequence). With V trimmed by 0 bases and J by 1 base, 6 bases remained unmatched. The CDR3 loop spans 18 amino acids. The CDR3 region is CASSLGVAGGLNTGELFF. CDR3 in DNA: TGTGCCAGCAGCTTGGGAGTAGCGGGGGGCTTGAACACCGGGGAGCTGTTTTTT.

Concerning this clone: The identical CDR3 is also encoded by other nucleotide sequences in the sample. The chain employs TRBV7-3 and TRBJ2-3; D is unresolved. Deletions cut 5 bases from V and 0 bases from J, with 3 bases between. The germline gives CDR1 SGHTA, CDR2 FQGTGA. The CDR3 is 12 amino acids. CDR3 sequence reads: CASSPSTDTQYF. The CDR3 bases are TGTGCCAGCAGCCCTAGCACAGATACGCAGTATTTT.

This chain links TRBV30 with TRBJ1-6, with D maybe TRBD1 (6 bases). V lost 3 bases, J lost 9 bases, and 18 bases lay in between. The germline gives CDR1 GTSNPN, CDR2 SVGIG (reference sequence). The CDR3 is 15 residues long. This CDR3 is CAWRAPAGAGSPLHF. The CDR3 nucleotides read TGTGCCTGGAGAGCCCCAGCAGGGGCGGGTTCACCCCTCCACTTT.

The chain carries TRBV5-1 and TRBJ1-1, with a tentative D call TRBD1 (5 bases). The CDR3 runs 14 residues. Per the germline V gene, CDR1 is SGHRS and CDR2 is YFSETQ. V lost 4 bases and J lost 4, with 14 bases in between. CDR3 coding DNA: TGCGCCAGCAGCCTCGGGACTCGAGGCACTGAAGCTTTCTTT. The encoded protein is CASSLGTRGTEAFF.

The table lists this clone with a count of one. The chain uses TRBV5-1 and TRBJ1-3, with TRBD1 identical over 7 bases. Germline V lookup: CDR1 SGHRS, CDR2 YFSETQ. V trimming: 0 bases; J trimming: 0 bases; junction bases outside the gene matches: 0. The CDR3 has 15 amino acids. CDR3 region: CASSLGDSSGNTIYF. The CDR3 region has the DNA TGCGCCAGCAGCTTGGGGGACAGCTCTGGAAACACCATATATTTT. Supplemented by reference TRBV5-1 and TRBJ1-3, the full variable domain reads KAGVTQTPRYLIKTRGQQVTLSCSPISGHRSVSWYQQTPGQGLQFLFEYFSETQRNKGNFPGRFSGRQFSNSRSEMNVSTLELGDSALYLCASSLGDSSGNTIYFGEGSWLTVV.

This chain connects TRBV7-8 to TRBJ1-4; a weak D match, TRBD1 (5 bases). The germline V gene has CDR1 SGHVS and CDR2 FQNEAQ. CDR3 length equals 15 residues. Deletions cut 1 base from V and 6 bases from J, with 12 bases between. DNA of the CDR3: TGTGCCAGCAGCTTAGGGGGCGGCCGACATGAAAAACTGTTTTTT. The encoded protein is CASSLGGGRHEKLFF.

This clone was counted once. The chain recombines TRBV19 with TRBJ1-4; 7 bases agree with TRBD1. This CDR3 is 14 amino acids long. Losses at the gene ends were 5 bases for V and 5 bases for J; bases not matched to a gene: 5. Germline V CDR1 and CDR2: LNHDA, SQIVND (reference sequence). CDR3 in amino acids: CASSRQGLNEKLFF. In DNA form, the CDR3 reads TGTGCCAGTAGTCGACAGGGCCTAAATGAAAAACTGTTTTTT.

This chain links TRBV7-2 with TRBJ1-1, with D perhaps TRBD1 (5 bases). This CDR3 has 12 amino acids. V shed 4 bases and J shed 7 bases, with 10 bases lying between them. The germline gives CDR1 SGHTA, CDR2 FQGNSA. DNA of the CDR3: TGTGCCAGCAGCTCTAGGAGGGGTGAAGCTTTCTTT. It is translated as CASSSRRGEAFF.

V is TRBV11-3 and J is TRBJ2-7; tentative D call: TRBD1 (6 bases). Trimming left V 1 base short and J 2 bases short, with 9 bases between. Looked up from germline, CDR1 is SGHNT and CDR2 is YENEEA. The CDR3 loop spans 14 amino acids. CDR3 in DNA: TGTGCCAGCAGCTTAGGAGAGGGGGCCTACGAGCAGTACTTC. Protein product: CASSLGEGAYEQYF.

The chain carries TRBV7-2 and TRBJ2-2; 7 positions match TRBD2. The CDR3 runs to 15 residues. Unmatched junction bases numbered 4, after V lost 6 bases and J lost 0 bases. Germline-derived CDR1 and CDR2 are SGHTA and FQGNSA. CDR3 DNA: TGTGCCAGCAGTCTGGCGGGGGCGAACACCGGGGAGCTGTTTTTT. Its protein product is CASSLAGANTGELFF.

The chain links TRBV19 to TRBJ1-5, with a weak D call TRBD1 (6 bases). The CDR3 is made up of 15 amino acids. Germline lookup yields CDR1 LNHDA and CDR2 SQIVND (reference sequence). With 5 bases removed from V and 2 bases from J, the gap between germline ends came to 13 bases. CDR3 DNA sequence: TGTGCCAGTAGTTCCAGGGGACGTGGCAATCAGCCCCAGCATTTT. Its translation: CASSSRGRGNQPQHF.

CDR3 bases: TGTGCCAGCAGTTACTCTCCGTTAGGGCCTGGAAACACCATATATTTT. Residues: CASSYSPLGPGNTIYF. J is TRBJ1-3 and V is TRBV6-5; D gene ambiguous. From germline, CDR1 is MNHEY and CDR2 SVGAGI. This CDR3 is built from 16 residues. V lost 0 bases and J 2 bases, leaving 11 bases between the germline ends.

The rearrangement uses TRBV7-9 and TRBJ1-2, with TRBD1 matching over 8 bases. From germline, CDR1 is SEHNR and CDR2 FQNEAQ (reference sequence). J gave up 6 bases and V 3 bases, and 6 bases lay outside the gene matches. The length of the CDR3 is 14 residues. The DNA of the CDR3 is TGTGCCAGCAGCTTCCAGGGGGCTGGGGATGGCTACACCTTC. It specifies CASSFQGAGDGYTF.

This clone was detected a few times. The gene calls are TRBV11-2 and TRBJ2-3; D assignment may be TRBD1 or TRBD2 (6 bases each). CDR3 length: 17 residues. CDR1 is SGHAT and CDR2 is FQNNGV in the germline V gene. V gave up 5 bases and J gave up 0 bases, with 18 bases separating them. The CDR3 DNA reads TGTGCCAGCAGCCGAGGGGGGCTAAGCTCTAGCACAGATACGCAGTATTTT. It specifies CASSRGGLSSSTDTQYF.